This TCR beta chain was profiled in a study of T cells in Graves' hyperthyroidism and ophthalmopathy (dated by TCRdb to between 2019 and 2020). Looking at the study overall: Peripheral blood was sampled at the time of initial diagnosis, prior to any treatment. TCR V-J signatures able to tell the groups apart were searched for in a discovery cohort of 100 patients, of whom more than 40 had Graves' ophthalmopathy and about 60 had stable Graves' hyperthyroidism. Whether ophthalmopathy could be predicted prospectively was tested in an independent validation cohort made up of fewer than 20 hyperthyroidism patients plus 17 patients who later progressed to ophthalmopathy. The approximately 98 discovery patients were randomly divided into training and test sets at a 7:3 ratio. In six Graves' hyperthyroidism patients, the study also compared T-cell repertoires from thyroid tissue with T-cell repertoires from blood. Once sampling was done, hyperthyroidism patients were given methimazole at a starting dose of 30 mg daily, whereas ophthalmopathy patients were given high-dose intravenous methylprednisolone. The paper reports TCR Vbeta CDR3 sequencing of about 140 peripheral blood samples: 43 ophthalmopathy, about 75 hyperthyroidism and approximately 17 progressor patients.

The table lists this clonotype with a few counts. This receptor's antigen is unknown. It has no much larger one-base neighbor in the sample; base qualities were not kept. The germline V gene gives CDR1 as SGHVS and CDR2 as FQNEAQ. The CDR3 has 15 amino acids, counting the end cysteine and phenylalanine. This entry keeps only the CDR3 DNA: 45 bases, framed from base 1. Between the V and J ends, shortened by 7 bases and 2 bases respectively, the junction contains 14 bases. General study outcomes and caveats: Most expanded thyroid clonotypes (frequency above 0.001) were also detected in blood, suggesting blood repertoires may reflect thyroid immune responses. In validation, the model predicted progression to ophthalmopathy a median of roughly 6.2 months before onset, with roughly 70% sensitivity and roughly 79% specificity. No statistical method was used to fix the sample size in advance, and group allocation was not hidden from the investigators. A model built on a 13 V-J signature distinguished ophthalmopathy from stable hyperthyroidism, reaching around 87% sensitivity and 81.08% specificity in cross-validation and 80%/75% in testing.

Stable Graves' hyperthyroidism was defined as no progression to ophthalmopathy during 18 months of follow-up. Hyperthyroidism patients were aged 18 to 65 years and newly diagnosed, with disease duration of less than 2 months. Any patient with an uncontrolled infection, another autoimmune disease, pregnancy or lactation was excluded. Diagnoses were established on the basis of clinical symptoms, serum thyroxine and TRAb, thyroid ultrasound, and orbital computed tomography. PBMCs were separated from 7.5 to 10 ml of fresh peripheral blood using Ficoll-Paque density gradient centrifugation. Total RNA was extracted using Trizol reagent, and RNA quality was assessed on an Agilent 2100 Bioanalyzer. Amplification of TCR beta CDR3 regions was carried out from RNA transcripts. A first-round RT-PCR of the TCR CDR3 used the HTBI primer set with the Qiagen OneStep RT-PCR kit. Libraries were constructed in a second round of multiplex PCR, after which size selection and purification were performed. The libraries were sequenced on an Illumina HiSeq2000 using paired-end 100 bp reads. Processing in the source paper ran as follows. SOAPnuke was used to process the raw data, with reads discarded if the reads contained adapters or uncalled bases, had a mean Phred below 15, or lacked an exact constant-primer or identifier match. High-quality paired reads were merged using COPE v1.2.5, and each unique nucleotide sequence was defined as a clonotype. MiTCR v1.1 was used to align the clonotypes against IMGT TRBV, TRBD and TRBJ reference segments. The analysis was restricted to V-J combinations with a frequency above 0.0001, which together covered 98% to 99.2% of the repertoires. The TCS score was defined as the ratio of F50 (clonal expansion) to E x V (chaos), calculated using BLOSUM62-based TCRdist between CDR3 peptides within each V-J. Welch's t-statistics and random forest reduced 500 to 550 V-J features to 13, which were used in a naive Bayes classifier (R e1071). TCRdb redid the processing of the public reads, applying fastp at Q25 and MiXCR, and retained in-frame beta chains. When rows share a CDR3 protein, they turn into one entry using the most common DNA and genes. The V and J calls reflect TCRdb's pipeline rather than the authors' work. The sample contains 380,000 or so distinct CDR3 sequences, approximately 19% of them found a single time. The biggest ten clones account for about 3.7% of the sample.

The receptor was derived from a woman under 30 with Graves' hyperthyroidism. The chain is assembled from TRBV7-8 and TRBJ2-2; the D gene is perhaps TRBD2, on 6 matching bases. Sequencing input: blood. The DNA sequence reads TGTGCCAGCACCCCTGGAGGGTATAACACCGGGGAGCTGTTTTTT. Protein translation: CASTPGGYNTGELFF.